This T cell receptor beta chain was identified in a study of T cell repertoires in cytomegalovirus infection. Study-level information: In public TCR beta signatures, there were indications of both CMV infection and matching HLA type. General study results and limits: The study identified carriers of CMV plus the relevant HLA from cumulative public TCR beta family frequency. HLA-C-restricted CMV clonotypes gave the most frequent clonotype in two of eight donors.

V shed 5 bases and J 0 bases; nucleotides not matched to a gene: 10. CDR1 is SGHVS, CDR2 FNYEAQ, per germline. The length of the CDR3 is 18 residues. TCRdb analysed the reads with MiXCR anew, one entry per CDR3 protein. The sample holds around 740,000 distinct CDR3 sequences, about 40% seen once. This clonotype has more than one count but fewer than ten. Its antigen is undetermined. Sequencing was carried out using PBMCs. This chain joins TRBV7-6 and TRBJ1-6; TRBD1 aligns across 7 bases. The sequence was collected from a human donor in good health (CMV status not recorded). Some clones in this sample may be carry-over from other donors' samples. CDR3 residues: CASSGGDSSSSYNSPLHF. The CDR3 region has the DNA TGTGCCAGCAGCGGAGGGGACAGCAGTAGCTCCTATAATTCACCCCTCCACTTT.